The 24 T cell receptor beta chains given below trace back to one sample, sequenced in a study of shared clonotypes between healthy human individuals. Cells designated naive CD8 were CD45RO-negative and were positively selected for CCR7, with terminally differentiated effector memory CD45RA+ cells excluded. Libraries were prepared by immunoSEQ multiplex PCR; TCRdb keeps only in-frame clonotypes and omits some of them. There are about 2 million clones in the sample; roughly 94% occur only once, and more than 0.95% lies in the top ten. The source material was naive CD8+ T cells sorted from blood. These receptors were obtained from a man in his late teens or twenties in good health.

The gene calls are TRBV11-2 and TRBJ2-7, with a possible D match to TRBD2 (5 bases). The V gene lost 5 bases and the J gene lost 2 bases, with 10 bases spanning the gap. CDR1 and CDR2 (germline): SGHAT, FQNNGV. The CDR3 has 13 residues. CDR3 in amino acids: CASSPDGAYEQYF. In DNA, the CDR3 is TGTGCCAGCAGCCCCGACGGGGCCTACGAGCAGTACTTC.

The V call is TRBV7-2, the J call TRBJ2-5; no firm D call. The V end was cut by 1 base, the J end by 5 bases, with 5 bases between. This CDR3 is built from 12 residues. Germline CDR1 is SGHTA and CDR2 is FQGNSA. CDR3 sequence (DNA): TGTGCCAGCAGCTTAGTGCCGGAGACCCAGTACTTC. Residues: CASSLVPETQYF.

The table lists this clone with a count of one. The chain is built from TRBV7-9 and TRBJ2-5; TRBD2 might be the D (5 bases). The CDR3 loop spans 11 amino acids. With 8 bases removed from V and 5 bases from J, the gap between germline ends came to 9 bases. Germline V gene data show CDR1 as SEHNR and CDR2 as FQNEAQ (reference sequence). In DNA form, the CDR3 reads TGTGCCAGCCGGGGATCGGAGACCCAGTACTTC. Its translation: CASRGSETQYF.

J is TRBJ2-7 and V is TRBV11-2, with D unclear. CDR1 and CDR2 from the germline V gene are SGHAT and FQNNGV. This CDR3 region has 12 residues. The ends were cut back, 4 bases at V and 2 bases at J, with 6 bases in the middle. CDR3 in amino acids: CASSYSAYEQYF. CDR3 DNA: TGTGCCAGCAGCTATTCGGCCTACGAGCAGTACTTC. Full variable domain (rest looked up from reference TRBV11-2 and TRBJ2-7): EAGVAQSPRYKIIEKRQSVAFWCNPISGHATLYWYQQILGQGPKLLIQFQNNGVVDDSQLPKDRFSAERLKGVDSTLKIQPAKLEDSAVYLCASSYSAYEQYFGPGTRLTVT.

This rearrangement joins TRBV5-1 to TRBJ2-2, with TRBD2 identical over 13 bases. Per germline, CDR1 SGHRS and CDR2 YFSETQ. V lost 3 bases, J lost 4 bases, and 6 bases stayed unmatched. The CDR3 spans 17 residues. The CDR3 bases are TGCGCCAGCAGCTGGGGACTAGCGGGACTGGGCACCGGGGAGCTGTTTTTT. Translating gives CASSWGLAGLGTGELFF. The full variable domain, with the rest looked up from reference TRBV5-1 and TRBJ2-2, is KAGVTQTPRYLIKTRGQQVTLSCSPISGHRSVSWYQQTPGQGLQFLFEYFSETQRNKGNFPGRFSGRQFSNSRSEMNVSTLELGDSALYLCASSWGLAGLGTGELFFGEGSRLTVL.

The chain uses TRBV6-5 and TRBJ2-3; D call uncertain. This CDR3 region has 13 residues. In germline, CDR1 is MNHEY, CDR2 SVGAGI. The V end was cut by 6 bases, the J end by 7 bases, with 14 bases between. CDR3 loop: CASSSGAAYTQYF. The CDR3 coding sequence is TGTGCCAGCAGCTCGGGCGCTGCGTATACGCAGTATTTT.

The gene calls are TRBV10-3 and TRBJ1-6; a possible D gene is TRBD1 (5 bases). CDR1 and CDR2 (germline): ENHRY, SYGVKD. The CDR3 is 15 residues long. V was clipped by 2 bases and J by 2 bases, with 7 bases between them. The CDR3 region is CAISEVGAYNSPLHF. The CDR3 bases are TGTGCCATCAGTGAGGTAGGGGCCTATAATTCACCCCTCCACTTT.

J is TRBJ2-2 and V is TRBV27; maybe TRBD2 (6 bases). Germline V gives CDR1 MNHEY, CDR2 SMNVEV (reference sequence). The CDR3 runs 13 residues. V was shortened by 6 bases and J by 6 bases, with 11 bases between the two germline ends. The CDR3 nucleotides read TGTGCCAGCAGCACCACGGGGGCCGGGGAGCTGTTTTTT. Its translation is CASSTTGAGELFF.

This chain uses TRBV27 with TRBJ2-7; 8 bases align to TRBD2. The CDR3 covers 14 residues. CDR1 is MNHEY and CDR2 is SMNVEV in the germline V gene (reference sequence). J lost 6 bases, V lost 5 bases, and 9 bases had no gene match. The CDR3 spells CASSPHPGGGEQYF. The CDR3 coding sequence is TGTGCCAGCAGTCCCCATCCGGGGGGGGGCGAGCAGTACTTC.

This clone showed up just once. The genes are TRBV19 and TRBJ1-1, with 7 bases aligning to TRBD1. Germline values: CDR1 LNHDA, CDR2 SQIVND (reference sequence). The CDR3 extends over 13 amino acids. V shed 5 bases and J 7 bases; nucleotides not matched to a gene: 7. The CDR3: CASSPTGNYEAFF. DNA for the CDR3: TGTGCCAGTAGTCCGACAGGGAACTATGAAGCTTTCTTT.

CDR3 sequence reads: CASEPQTSRAYEQYF. Written as DNA, the CDR3 is TGTGCCAGCGAACCACAAACGAGTAGGGCCTACGAGCAGTACTTC. J is TRBJ2-7 and V is TRBV7-9; D is uncertain. CDR3 length: 15 residues. The V gene lost 8 bases and the J gene lost 2 bases, with 19 bases spanning the gap. The germline gives CDR1 SEHNR, CDR2 FQNEAQ (reference sequence).

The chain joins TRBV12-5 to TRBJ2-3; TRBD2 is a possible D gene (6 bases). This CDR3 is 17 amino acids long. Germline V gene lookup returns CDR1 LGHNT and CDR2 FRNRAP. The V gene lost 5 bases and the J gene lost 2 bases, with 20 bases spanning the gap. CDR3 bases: TGTGCTAGTGGTCCCCCAAGCGCGGGAAATCCCACAGATACGCAGTATTTT. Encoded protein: CASGPPSAGNPTDTQYF.

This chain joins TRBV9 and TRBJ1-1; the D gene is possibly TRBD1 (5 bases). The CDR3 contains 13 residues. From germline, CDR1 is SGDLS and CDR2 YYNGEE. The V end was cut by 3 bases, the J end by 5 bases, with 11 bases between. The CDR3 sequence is CASSASRGTEAFF. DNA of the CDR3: TGTGCCAGCAGCGCGAGCCGGGGGACTGAAGCTTTCTTT. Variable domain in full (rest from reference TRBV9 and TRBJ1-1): DSGVTQTPKHLITATGQRVTLRCSPRSGDLSVYWYQQSLDQGLQFLIQYYNGEERAKGNILERFSAQQFPDLHSELNLSSLELGDSALYFCASSASRGTEAFFGQGTRLTVV.

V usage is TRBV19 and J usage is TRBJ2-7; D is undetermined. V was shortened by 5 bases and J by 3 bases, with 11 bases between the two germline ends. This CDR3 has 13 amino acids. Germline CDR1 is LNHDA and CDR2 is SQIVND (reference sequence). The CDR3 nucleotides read TGTGCCAGTAGTCCTTCTCCCGTCTACGAGCAGTACTTC. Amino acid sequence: CASSPSPVYEQYF.

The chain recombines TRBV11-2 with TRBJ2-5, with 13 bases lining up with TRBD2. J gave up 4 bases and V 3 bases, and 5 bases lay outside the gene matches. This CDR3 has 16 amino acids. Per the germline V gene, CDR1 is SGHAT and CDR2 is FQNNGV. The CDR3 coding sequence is TGTGCCAGCAGCTTCACTAGCGGGGGGGTTTTAGAGACCCAGTACTTC. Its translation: CASSFTSGGVLETQYF. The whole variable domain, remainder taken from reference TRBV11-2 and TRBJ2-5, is EAGVAQSPRYKIIEKRQSVAFWCNPISGHATLYWYQQILGQGPKLLIQFQNNGVVDDSQLPKDRFSAERLKGVDSTLKIQPAKLEDSAVYLCASSFTSGGVLETQYFGPGTRLLVL.

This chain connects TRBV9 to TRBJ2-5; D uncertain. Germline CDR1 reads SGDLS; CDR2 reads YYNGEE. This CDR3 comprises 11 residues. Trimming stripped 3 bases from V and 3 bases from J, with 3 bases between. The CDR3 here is CASSAEETQYF. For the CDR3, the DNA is TGTGCCAGCAGCGCAGAAGAGACCCAGTACTTC.

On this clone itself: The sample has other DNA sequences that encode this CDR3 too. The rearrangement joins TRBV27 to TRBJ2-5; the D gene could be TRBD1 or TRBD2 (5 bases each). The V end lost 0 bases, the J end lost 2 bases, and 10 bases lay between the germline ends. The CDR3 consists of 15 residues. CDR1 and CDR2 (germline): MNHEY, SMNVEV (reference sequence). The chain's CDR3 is CASSLSRGAQETQYF. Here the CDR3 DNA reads TGTGCCAGCAGTTTATCACGAGGGGCTCAAGAGACCCAGTACTTC.

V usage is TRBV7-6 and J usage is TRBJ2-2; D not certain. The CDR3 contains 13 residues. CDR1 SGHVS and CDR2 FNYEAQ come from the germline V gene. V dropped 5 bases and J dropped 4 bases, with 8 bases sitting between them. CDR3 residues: CASSPVGTGELFF. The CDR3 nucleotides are TGTGCCAGCAGCCCGGTGGGCACCGGGGAGCTGTTTTTT.

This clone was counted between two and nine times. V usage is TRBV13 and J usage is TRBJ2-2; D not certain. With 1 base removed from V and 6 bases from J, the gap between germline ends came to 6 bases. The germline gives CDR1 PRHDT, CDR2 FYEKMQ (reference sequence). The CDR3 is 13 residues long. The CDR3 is CASSLASSGELFF. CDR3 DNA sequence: TGTGCCAGCAGCTTAGCGTCCTCCGGGGAGCTGTTTTTT.

DNA for the CDR3: TGTGCCAGCAGTTACCTGGGGACTACCAACACAGATACGCAGTATTTT. It specifies CASSYLGTTNTDTQYF. The rearrangement uses TRBV6-5 and TRBJ2-3; 7 bases line up with TRBD2. V lost 2 bases and J lost 2; bases outside the gene matches: 7. CDR1 is MNHEY, CDR2 SVGAGI, per germline. The length of the CDR3 is 16 residues.

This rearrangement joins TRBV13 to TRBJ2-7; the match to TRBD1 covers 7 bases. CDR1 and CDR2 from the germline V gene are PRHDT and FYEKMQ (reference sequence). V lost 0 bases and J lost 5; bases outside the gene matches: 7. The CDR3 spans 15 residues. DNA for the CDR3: TGTGCCAGCAGCTTAGGCTTAGGGGGCCCCCACGAGCAGTACTTC. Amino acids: CASSLGLGGPHEQYF. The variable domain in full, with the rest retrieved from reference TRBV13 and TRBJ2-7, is AAGVIQSPRHLIKEKRETATLKCYPIPRHDTVYWYQQGPGQDPQFLISFYEKMQSDKGSIPDRFSAQQFSDYHSELNMSSLELGDSALYFCASSLGLGGPHEQYFGPGTRLTVT.

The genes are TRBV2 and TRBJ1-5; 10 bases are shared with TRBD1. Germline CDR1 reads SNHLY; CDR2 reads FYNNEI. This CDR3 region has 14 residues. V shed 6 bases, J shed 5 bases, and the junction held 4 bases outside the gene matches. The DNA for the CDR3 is TGTGCCAGCAGCCAGGGACAGGGGTATCAGCCCCAGCATTTT. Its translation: CASSQGQGYQPQHF.

The DNA for the CDR3 is TGTGCCAGTAGTATGGACTCAGGGGGCTTAGTAACCGGGGAGCTGTTTTTT. Amino acid sequence: CASSMDSGGLVTGELFF. The chain recombines TRBV19 with TRBJ2-2; 8 bases match TRBD1. Germline CDR1 and CDR2: LNHDA and SQIVND (reference sequence). There are 17 residues in the CDR3. Trimming removed 3 bases from V and 5 bases from J; junction bases left unmatched: 11. Full variable domain (rest looked up from reference TRBV19 and TRBJ2-2): DGGITQSPKYLFRKEGQNVTLSCEQNLNHDAMYWYRQDPGQGLRLIYYSQIVNDFQKGDIAEGYSVSREKKESFPLTVTSAQKNPTAFYLCASSMDSGGLVTGELFFGEGSRLTVL.

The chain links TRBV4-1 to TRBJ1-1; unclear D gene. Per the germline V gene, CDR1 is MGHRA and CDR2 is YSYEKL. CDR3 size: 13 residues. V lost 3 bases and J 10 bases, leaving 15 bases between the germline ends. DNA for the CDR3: TGCGCCAGCAGCCACCTCCGGGGTCAGTTAGCTTTCTTT. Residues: CASSHLRGQLAFF.